This TCR beta chain originates from a study of blood T cell repertoires in COVID-19. Whole-study context: The United States, Italy and Spain were the sources of the acute and convalescent COVID-19 samples. In each case, the material was cDNA or gDNA derived from T cells, B-cell-depleted T cells, or PBMCs.

Original processing methods: Amplification of reference gene primers provided the estimated nucleated cell counts. TCRdb's table, derived via immunoSEQ multiplex PCR, lists solely in-frame clones and lacks some. V and J calls and clone size come straight from that table; D and trimming were deduced from the DNA. The sample shows about 210,000 clones, approximately 90% of them seen only once. V was shortened by 11 bases and J by 0 bases, with 16 bases between the two germline ends. This CDR3 has 14 residues. The germline V gene has CDR1 SNHLY and CDR2 FYNNEI. The receptor comes from a woman aged 40 to 50 with acute or convalescent COVID-19. Sequenced: peripheral blood. The chain is built from TRBV2 and TRBJ1-2; D is possibly TRBD1 (5 bases). Written as DNA, the CDR3 is TGTGCCTCCAGCATCTCGACAGCTAACTATGGCTACACCTTC. Protein sequence: CASSISTANYGYTF. Supplemented by reference TRBV2 and TRBJ1-2, the full variable domain reads EPEVTQTPSHQVTQMGQEVILRCVPISNHLYFYWYRQILGQKVEFLVSFYNNEISEKSEIFDDQFSVERPDGSNFTLKIRSTKLEDSAMYFCASSISTANYGYTFGSGTRLTVV.